This T cell receptor (beta chain) was identified in a study of blood T cell repertoires in COVID-19. The wider study: Collection of acute and convalescent COVID-19 samples took place in the United States, Italy and Spain. From T cells, B-cell-depleted T cells, or PBMCs came the material, which was cDNA or gDNA.

Losses at the gene ends were 3 bases for V and 3 bases for J; bases not matched to a gene: 7. Germline CDR1 is ENHRY and CDR2 is SYGVKD. The CDR3 runs 15 residues. This clone turned up a few times. Authors' processing steps: For nucleated cells, counts were estimated from reference gene primer amplification. The protocol was immunoSEQ multiplex PCR, while the TCRdb copy is restricted to in-frame clones and leaves out a portion. V and J calls and clone size are copied from that table; D and trimming were computed from the DNA. The sample consists of about 200,000 clones, more than 75% of them appearing once.

The V gene is TRBV10-3, the J gene TRBJ2-7, with TRBD1 matching 8 bases. The material sequenced was peripheral blood. This receptor was obtained from a woman older than 75 with acute or convalescent COVID-19. The DNA of the CDR3 is TGTGCCATCAGTGAAAGGCAGGGGGCGCTCTACGAGCAGTACTTC. It codes for CAISERQGALYEQYF.